The 8 T cell receptor beta chains below all came from one sample that was sequenced in a study of vaccination and CD4 T cells after COVID-19. No antigen has been identified for these receptors. Treatment described: approximately nine-day PBMC culture with coronavirus spike peptide pools or control peptides (ViraFEST assay). Cultured CD4+ T-cell DNA underwent Oncomine TCR Beta short-read sequencing. TCRdb re-analysed the PCR reads in MiXCR, keeping a single row per CDR3 protein. Here the sample spans around 20,000 distinct CDR3 sequences, about two fifths being singletons. Sequenced: CD4+ T cells from blood, cultured in vitro. These receptors came from a human donor who had recovered from COVID-19.

This clonotype has more than one count but fewer than ten. The chain joins TRBV11-3 to TRBJ1-5; a weak D match, TRBD1 (5 bases). This CDR3 has 17 residues. Germline CDR1 reads SGHNT; CDR2 reads YENEEA. V was shortened by 0 bases and J by 4 bases, with 16 bases between the two germline ends. The CDR3 DNA sequence: TGTGCCAGCAGCTTAGATCCGACCGGACACCAGAATCAGCCCCAGCATTTT. Amino acid sequence: CASSLDPTGHQNQPQHF. Full variable domain (rest looked up from reference TRBV11-3 and TRBJ1-5): EAGVVQSPRYKIIEKKQPVAFWCNPISGHNTLYWYLQNLGQGPELLIRYENEEAVDDSQLPKDRFSAERLKGVDSTLKIQPAELGDSAVYLCASSLDPTGHQNQPQHFGDGTRLSIL.

This clonotype showed up just a few times. J is TRBJ2-7 and V is TRBV6-1; TRBD2 agrees at 8 bases. The germline gives CDR1 MNHNS, CDR2 SASEGT. V lost 6 bases to trimming and J lost 0 bases; unmatched junction nucleotides: 10. The CDR3 totals 16 residues. The CDR3 nucleotides read TGTGCCAGCAGAAGGGGGTCTAGCGGGTACTCCTACGAGCAGTACTTC. As protein: CASRRGSSGYSYEQYF.

This chain links TRBV29-1 with TRBJ2-1; tentatively, D is TRBD1 (6 bases). Trimming left V 7 bases short and J 12 bases short, with 25 bases between. CDR3 length: 14 residues. Germline CDR1 is SQVTM and CDR2 is ANQGSEA. Written as DNA, the CDR3 is TGCAGCGCATCGACAGGTCCCCGTGGAGATGGGCAGTTCTTC. It translates to CSASTGPRGDGQFF.

This chain links TRBV10-3 with TRBJ1-1; TRBD1 is a possible D gene (6 bases). The CDR3 has 16 amino acids. Germline values: CDR1 ENHRY, CDR2 SYGVKD. V dropped 4 bases and J dropped 0 bases, with 15 bases sitting between them. CDR3: CAISGGGANMNTEAFF. For the CDR3, the DNA is TGTGCCATCAGTGGAGGGGGAGCTAACATGAACACTGAAGCTTTCTTT.

This chain links TRBV6-1 with TRBJ1-4; D not certain. Germline lookup yields CDR1 MNHNS and CDR2 SASEGT. V dropped 8 bases and J dropped 0 bases, with 10 bases sitting between them. This CDR3 has 14 amino acids. The CDR3 DNA follows: TGTGCCAGCGGTCAACCAGCAACTAATGAAAAACTGTTTTTT. Translation: CASGQPATNEKLFF.

The chain combines TRBV11-3 with TRBJ1-6, with a weak D call TRBD1 (5 bases). V was shortened by 1 base and J by 5 bases, with 15 bases between the two germline ends. CDR1 SGHNT and CDR2 YENEEA come from the germline V gene. The CDR3 is 17 residues long. The CDR3 DNA is TGTGCCAGCAGCTTAGGAGAAGGGGCCGCCGATAATTCACCCCTCCACTTT. Translating it yields CASSLGEGAADNSPLHF.

The chain has TRBV20-1 and TRBJ2-5; 11 bases are shared with TRBD2. This CDR3 has 12 amino acids. CDR1 DFQATT and CDR2 SNEGSKA come from the germline V gene (reference sequence). V was pared by 8 bases and J by 5 bases, with 4 bases of the junction left unmatched. The CDR3: CSIAGGVETQYF. CDR3 coding DNA: TGCAGTATAGCGGGAGGGGTGGAGACCCAGTACTTC.

This clonotype turned up a few times. Written as DNA, the CDR3 is TGTGCCAGCAGCTTAGCCGGGCCGGGGCAGTACTTC. It yields the protein CASSLAGPGQYF. J is TRBJ2-7 and V is TRBV7-2; D is ambiguous. V was cut by 0 bases and J by 9 bases, with 9 bases left in between. The CDR3 length is 12 residues. In germline, CDR1 is SGHTA, CDR2 FQGNSA. Combining the CDR3 with reference TRBV7-2 and TRBJ2-7 gives the whole variable domain GAGVSQSPSNKVTEKGKDVELRCDPISGHTALYWYRQSLGQGLEFLIYFQGNSAPDKSGLPSDRFSAERTGGSVSTLTIQRTQQEDSAVYLCASSLAGPGQYFGPGTRLTVT.